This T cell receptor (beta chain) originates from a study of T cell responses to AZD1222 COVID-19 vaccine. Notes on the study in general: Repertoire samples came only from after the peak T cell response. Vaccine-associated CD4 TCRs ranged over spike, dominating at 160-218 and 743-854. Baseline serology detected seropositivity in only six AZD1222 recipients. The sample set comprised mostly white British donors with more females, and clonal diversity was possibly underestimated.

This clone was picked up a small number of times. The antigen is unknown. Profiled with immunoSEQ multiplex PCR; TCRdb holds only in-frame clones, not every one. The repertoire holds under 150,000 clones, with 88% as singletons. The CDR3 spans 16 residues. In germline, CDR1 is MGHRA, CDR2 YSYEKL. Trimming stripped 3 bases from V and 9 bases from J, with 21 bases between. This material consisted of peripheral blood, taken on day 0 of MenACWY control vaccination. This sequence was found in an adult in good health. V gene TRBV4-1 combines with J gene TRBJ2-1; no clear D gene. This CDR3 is CASSQVGRARYGEQFF. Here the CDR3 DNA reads TGCGCCAGCAGCCAGGTAGGACGGGCTAGGTACGGTGAGCAGTTCTTC.